The 25 T cell receptor beta chains below were found in one sample sequenced in a study of blood T cell repertoires in COVID-19. Profiling relied on immunoSEQ multiplex PCR, and the TCRdb table lists in-frame clones only, not all of them. The repertoire holds around 290,000 clones, with around 89% as singletons. The sequencing sample was made of peripheral blood. The receptors derive from a middle-aged man with acute or convalescent COVID-19.

The chain couples TRBV2 to TRBJ1-2, with a weak D call TRBD1 (5 bases). This CDR3 has 15 amino acids. Trimming pared 2 bases from V and 7 bases from J, leaving 17 bases between. The germline CDR1 and CDR2 sequences are SNHLY and FYNNEI. CDR3 sequence: CASSESQGGRTGYTF. DNA for the CDR3: TGTGCCAGCAGTGAATCTCAGGGCGGAAGGACTGGCTACACCTTC.

The rearrangement uses TRBV2 and TRBJ2-7, with 12 bases that match TRBD1. V lost 6 bases and J lost 4; bases outside the gene matches: 4. The V gene's germline CDR1 is SNHLY and CDR2 FYNNEI. This CDR3 is built from 14 residues. CDR3 nucleotides: TGTGCCAGCAGGGGACAGGGGGCCCGATACGAGCAGTACTTC. This codes for CASRGQGARYEQYF.

This chain joins TRBV5-1 and TRBJ2-7, with 10 bases that match TRBD1. V trimming: 0 bases; J trimming: 5 bases; junction bases outside the gene matches: 5. Germline V lookup: CDR1 SGHRS, CDR2 YFSETQ. The CDR3 totals 15 residues. The CDR3 DNA follows: TGCGCCAGCAGCTTGGTCGGACAGGGGGGCGACGAGCAGTACTTC. Translation: CASSLVGQGGDEQYF.

The chain employs TRBV5-1 and TRBJ1-1; TRBD1 aligns across 11 bases. CDR3 length: 14 residues. The junction had 4 bases not matched to a gene; V was cut back by 4 bases and J by 5 bases. Germline V gene data show CDR1 as SGHRS and CDR2 as YFSETQ. CDR3 protein: CASSLDRGPTEAFF. DNA of the CDR3: TGCGCCAGCAGCCTGGACAGGGGGCCAACTGAAGCTTTCTTT.

This sequence joins TRBV2 and TRBJ1-5, with D perhaps matching TRBD1 (5 bases). Germline CDR1 is SNHLY and CDR2 is FYNNEI. This CDR3 is built from 13 residues. Between the trimmed V and J ends, which lost 10 bases and 1 base, there was a span of 11 bases. Here the CDR3 DNA reads TGTGCCATCTCAGGGCAGAGCAATCAGCCCCAGCATTTT. This translates into CAISGQSNQPQHF.

V usage is TRBV6-1 and J usage is TRBJ2-7; 8 positions match TRBD2. Germline V gene sequence: CDR1 MNHNS, CDR2 SASEGT. This CDR3 has 15 amino acids. Trimming took 2 bases from V and 3 from J; bases not matched to a gene: 6. CDR3 amino acids: CASSESRGVIYEQYF. In DNA, the CDR3 is TGTGCCAGCAGTGAATCGCGGGGGGTGATCTACGAGCAGTACTTC.

This clone appeared once. The chain joins TRBV7-9 to TRBJ2-7; 7 bases are a match to TRBD2. Germline V gene data show CDR1 as SEHNR and CDR2 as FQNEAQ (reference sequence). The trim removed 3 bases at V and 4 bases at J, leaving 6 bases unmatched. CDR3 length: 14 residues. DNA for the CDR3: TGTGCCAGCAGCTTGGGAGGGGTCCCTTACGAGCAGTACTTC. This codes for CASSLGGVPYEQYF.

The CDR3 DNA reads TGTGCCATCCGTCCCCTTGACAGGGATGGCTACACCTTC. Its protein is CAIRPLDRDGYTF. The V call is TRBV6-6, the J call TRBJ1-2, with 7 bases matching TRBD1. Germline trimming cut 10 bases from V and 6 bases from J; bases unmatched to any gene: 11. The germline V gene has CDR1 MNHNY and CDR2 SVGAGI (reference sequence). CDR3 length equals 13 residues.

V gene TRBV9 combines with J gene TRBJ2-7; possible D gene TRBD2, 5 bases. The CDR3 covers 14 residues. V dropped 0 bases and J dropped 5 bases, with 12 bases sitting between them. Germline V lookup: CDR1 SGDLS, CDR2 YYNGEE. CDR3 residues: CASSVAPYGNEQYF. The CDR3, as DNA: TGTGCCAGCAGCGTAGCCCCCTACGGGAACGAGCAGTACTTC.

This clone was seen a few times. The rearrangement joins TRBV2 to TRBJ2-3; no clear D. The CDR3 sequence is 10 residues long. The germline CDR1 and CDR2 sequences are SNHLY and FYNNEI. V shed 8 bases and J shed 7 bases, with 7 bases lying between them. This CDR3 reads CASWLNTQYF. The CDR3 nucleotides are TGTGCCAGCTGGCTTAATACGCAGTATTTT.

This chain connects TRBV5-5 to TRBJ1-2; weak D call: TRBD1 (5 bases). Germline-derived CDR1 and CDR2 are SGHKS and YYEKEE (reference sequence). This CDR3 is built from 12 residues. Between the trimmed V and J ends, which lost 4 bases and 8 bases, there was a span of 12 bases. This CDR3 reads CASSETVFGYTF. CDR3 nucleotides: TGTGCCAGCAGCGAGACAGTTTTCGGCTACACCTTC.

The chain combines TRBV5-1 with TRBJ2-3, with D possibly matching TRBD1 (5 bases). V was cut by 8 bases and J by 1 base, with 14 bases left in between. CDR1 SGHRS and CDR2 YFSETQ come from the germline V gene. This CDR3 spans 14 amino acids. The CDR3 nucleotides read TGCGCCAGTTACACAGGAATTGGCACAGATACGCAGTATTTT. It specifies CASYTGIGTDTQYF. Combining the CDR3 with reference TRBV5-1 and TRBJ2-3 gives the whole variable domain KAGVTQTPRYLIKTRGQQVTLSCSPISGHRSVSWYQQTPGQGLQFLFEYFSETQRNKGNFPGRFSGRQFSNSRSEMNVSTLELGDSALYLCASYTGIGTDTQYFGPGTRLTVL.

This rearrangement joins TRBV10-3 to TRBJ2-2; 8 bases are a match to TRBD1. J lost 4 bases, V lost 3 bases, and 10 bases had no gene match. The CDR3 covers 17 residues. CDR1 and CDR2 from the germline V gene are ENHRY and SYGVKD. This CDR3 is CAISESPTGAGTGELFF. The CDR3 DNA sequence: TGTGCCATCAGTGAATCCCCGACAGGGGCGGGCACCGGGGAGCTGTTTTTT.

This sequence joins TRBV12-5 and TRBJ2-2; D is possibly TRBD1 (6 bases). Germline lookup yields CDR1 LGHNT and CDR2 FRNRAP. The germline V and J ends were trimmed by 5 bases and 5 bases, with 9 bases remaining between them. The CDR3 runs 13 residues. Here the CDR3 DNA reads TGTGCTAGTGGTCTAAGGGGGACCGGGGAGCTGTTTTTT. This gives the protein CASGLRGTGELFF.

The sample holds one count of this clone. J is TRBJ2-2 and V is TRBV6-5, with TRBD2 matching over 8 bases. CDR3 size: 13 residues. Per germline, CDR1 MNHEY and CDR2 SVGAGI. V was pared by 5 bases and J by 6 bases, with 2 bases of the junction left unmatched. The CDR3: CASSRGGPGELFF. The CDR3 coding sequence is TGTGCCAGCAGTCGCGGGGGGCCCGGGGAGCTGTTTTTT.

This chain uses TRBV24-1 with TRBJ2-4, with 8 nucleotides matching TRBD1. This CDR3 comprises 15 residues. Germline CDR1 and CDR2: KGHDR and SFDVKD. The J segment lost 5 bases and the V segment lost 4 bases, leaving 6 bases of the junction unmatched. Here the CDR3 reads CATSDRGQGENIQYF. The CDR3 region has the DNA TGTGCCACCAGTGACCGTGGACAGGGCGAAAACATTCAGTACTTC.

The V call is TRBV5-1, the J call TRBJ1-6; possible D gene TRBD1, 6 bases. The CDR3 runs to 17 residues. Germline CDR1 and CDR2: SGHRS and YFSETQ. V lost 2 bases to trimming and J lost 7 bases, with 19 bases between them. DNA of the CDR3: TGCGCCAGCAGCTTTGCGGGGGCCTCCGCCAGGAATTCACCCCTCCACTTT. It specifies CASSFAGASARNSPLHF.

The chain has TRBV7-2 and TRBJ1-1; D ambiguous. The CDR3 consists of 13 residues. Germline V gene data show CDR1 as SGHTA and CDR2 as FQGNSA. The V and J ends lost 0 bases and 6 bases respectively, with 8 bases between them. Written as DNA, the CDR3 is TGTGCCAGCAGCTTAGCGCGGTCTTCTGAAGCTTTCTTT. Protein product: CASSLARSSEAFF.

The chain uses TRBV10-1 and TRBJ1-2, with 8 bases that match TRBD1. With 6 bases clipped from V and 6 bases from J, the junction kept 15 bases outside the gene matches. This CDR3 spans 16 amino acids. Per the germline V gene, CDR1 is WNHNN and CDR2 is SYGVQD (reference sequence). Written as DNA, the CDR3 is TGCGCCAGCAGCCCTCGGACAGGGCCCCCTTTTGATGGCTACACCTTC. Translation gives CASSPRTGPPFDGYTF.

The chain has TRBV7-9 and TRBJ2-2, with D maybe TRBD1 (6 bases). CDR3 length: 15 residues. The germline gives CDR1 SEHNR, CDR2 FQNEAQ (reference sequence). V was shortened by 6 bases and J by 4 bases, with 15 bases between the two germline ends. CDR3 sequence (DNA): TGTGCCAGCAGTCCGTACAGGGCTATCACCGGGGAGCTGTTTTTT. It translates to CASSPYRAITGELFF.

The chain recombines TRBV6-5 with TRBJ2-7; D may be TRBD1 (5 bases). V dropped 2 bases and J dropped 5 bases, with 13 bases sitting between them. The germline gives CDR1 MNHEY, CDR2 SVGAGI. This CDR3 has 14 amino acids. CDR3 nucleotide sequence: TGTGCCAGCAGTTACAGGGGCGCGGTGAACGAGCAGTACTTC. Its protein is CASSYRGAVNEQYF.

The rearrangement links TRBV10-3 to TRBJ1-2; tentatively, D is TRBD1 (5 bases). Trimming shortened V by 2 bases and J by 6 bases, and 10 bases separated the two germline ends. CDR1 and CDR2 from the germline V gene are ENHRY and SYGVKD. CDR3 length: 13 amino acids. The CDR3 here is CAISEHQGNGYTF. The CDR3 coding sequence is TGTGCCATCAGTGAGCATCAGGGAAATGGCTACACCTTC.

The chain carries TRBV14 and TRBJ1-6; D gene ambiguous. This CDR3 is 13 amino acids long. V shed 0 bases and J shed 14 bases, with 11 bases lying between them. Looked up from germline, CDR1 is SGHDN and CDR2 is FVKESK. CDR3 in DNA: TGTGCCAGCAGCCAAGAAGCCCTATCGGCCCTCCACTTT. Translation gives CASSQEALSALHF.

The V call is TRBV6-5, the J call TRBJ1-3, with a possible D match to TRBD1 (6 bases). The ends were cut back, 6 bases at V and 4 bases at J, with 13 bases in the middle. This CDR3 region has 14 residues. CDR1 MNHEY and CDR2 SVGAGI come from the germline V gene. DNA for the CDR3: TGTGCCAGCAGCCTAACAGGGATCGGAAACACCATATATTTT. It codes for CASSLTGIGNTIYF.

This rearrangement joins TRBV14 to TRBJ2-3, with TRBD2 matching over 10 bases. Germline assignment: CDR1 SGHDN and CDR2 FVKESK. V lost 5 bases, J lost 8 bases, and 10 bases stayed unmatched. This CDR3 comprises 15 residues. DNA of the CDR3: TGTGCCAGCAGCGGACGCAGCGGGGGGGCAAGTACGCAGTATTTT. Amino acids: CASSGRSGGASTQYF.